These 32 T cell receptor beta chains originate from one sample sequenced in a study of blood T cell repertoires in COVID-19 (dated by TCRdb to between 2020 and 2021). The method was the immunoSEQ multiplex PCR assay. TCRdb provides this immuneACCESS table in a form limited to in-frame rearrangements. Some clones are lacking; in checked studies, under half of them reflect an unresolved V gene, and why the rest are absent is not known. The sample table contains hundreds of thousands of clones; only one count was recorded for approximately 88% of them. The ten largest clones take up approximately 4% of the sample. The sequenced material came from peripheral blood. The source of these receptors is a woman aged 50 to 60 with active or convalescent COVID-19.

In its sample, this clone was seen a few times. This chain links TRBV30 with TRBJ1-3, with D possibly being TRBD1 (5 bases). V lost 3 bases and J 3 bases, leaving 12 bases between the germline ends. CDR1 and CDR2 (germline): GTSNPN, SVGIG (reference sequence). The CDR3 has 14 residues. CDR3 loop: CAWRSKGNGNTIYF. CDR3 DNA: TGTGCCTGGAGGAGCAAGGGGAATGGAAACACCATATATTTT.

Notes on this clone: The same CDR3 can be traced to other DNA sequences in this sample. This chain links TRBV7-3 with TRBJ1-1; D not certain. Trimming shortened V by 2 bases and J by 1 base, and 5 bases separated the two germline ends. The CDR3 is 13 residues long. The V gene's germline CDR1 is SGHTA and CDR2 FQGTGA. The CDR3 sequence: CASSLLRNTEAFF. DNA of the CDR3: TGTGCCAGCAGCTTATTGAGGAACACTGAAGCTTTCTTT.

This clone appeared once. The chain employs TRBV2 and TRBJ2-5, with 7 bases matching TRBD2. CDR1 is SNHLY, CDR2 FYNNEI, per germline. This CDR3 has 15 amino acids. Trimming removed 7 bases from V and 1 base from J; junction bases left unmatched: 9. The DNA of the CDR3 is TGTGCCAGCATTTTCTCGAGCGGGGCCCAAGAGACCCAGTACTTC. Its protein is CASIFSSGAQETQYF.

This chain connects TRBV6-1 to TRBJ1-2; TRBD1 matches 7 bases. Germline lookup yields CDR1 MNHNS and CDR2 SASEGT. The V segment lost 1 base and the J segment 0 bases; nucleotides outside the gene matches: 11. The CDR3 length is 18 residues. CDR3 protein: CASSEGVNRGPANYGYTF. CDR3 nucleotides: TGTGCCAGCAGTGAAGGGGTGAACAGGGGCCCAGCTAACTATGGCTACACCTTC.

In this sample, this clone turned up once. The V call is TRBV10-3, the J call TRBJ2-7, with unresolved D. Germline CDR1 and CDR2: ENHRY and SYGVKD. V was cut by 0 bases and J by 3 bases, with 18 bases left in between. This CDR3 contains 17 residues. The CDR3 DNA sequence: TGTGCCATCAGTGAGTCGACTTGGTTTCGCACCATCTACGAGCAGTACTTC. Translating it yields CAISESTWFRTIYEQYF.

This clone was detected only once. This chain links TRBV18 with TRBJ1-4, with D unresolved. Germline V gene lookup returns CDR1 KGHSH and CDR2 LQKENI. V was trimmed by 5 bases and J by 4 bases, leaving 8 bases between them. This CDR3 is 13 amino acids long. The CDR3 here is CASSKNSNEKLFF. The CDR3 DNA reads TGTGCCAGCTCAAAAAACAGTAATGAAAAACTGTTTTTT. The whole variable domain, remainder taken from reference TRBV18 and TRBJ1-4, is NAGVMQNPRHLVRRRGQEARLRCSPMKGHSHVYWYRQLPEEGLKFMVYLQKENIIDESGMPKERFSAEFPKEGPSILRIQQVVRGDSAAYFCASSKNSNEKLFFGSGTQLSVL.

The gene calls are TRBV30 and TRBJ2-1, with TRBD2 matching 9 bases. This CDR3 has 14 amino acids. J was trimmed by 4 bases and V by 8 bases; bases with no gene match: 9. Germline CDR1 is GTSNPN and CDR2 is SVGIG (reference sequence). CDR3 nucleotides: TGTGCCGGGGAAGGCGGGAGGGCTTACAATGAGCAGTTCTTC. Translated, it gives CAGEGGRAYNEQFF.

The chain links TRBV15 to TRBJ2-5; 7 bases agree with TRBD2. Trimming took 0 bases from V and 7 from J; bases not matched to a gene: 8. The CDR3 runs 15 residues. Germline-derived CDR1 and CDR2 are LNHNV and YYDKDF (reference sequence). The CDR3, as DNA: TGTGCCACCAGCAGAGATCTGAGTCCGGGAGGGACCCAGTACTTC. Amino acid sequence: CATSRDLSPGGTQYF.

CDR3 DNA sequence: TGCGCCAGCAGCGACTTAGGTGGCTACACCTTC. It yields the protein CASSDLGGYTF. V usage is TRBV5-1 and J usage is TRBJ1-2, with D unresolved. Germline assignment: CDR1 SGHRS and CDR2 YFSETQ. The V end was cut by 4 bases, the J end by 7 bases, with 8 bases between. This CDR3 contains 11 residues.

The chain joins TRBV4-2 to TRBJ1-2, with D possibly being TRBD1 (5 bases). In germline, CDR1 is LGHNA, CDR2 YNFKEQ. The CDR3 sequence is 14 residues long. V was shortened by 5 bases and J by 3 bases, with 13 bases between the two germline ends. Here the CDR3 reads CASSSLGGDYGYTF. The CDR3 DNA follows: TGTGCCAGCAGCTCCTTGGGGGGGGACTATGGCTACACCTTC.

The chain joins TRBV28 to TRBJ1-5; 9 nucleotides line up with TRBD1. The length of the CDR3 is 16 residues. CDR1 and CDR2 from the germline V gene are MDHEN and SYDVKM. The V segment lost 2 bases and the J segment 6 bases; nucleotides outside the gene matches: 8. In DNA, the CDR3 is TGTGCCAGCAGTTTACTGGACAGGGGTGCCCCTCAGCCCCAGCATTTT. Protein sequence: CASSLLDRGAPQPQHF.

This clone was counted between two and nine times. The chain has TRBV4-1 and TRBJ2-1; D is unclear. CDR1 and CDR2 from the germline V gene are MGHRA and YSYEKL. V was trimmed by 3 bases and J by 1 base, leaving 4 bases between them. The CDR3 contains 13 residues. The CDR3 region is CASSQRSYNEQFF. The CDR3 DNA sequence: TGCGCCAGCAGCCAGCGGTCCTACAATGAGCAGTTCTTC.

CDR3 region: CASSSRQGGSINQPQHF. DNA of the CDR3: TGTGCCAGCAGCTCTCGACAGGGGGGAAGTATCAATCAGCCCCAGCATTTT. V and J are TRBV6-2 or TRBV6-3 and TRBJ1-5; 9 bases line up with TRBD1. From germline, CDR1 is MNHEY and CDR2 SVGEGT. There are 17 residues in the CDR3. Germline trimming cut 6 bases from V and 3 bases from J; bases unmatched to any gene: 12.

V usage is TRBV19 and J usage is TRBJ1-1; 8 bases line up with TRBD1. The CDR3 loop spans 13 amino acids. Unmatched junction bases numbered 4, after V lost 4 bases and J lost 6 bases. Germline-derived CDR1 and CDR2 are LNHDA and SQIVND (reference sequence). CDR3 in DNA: TGTGCCAGTAGTAGGACAGGGATACCTGAAGCTTTCTTT. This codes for CASSRTGIPEAFF.

CDR3: CASSLTGGTVHYGYTF. The CDR3 bases are TGTGCCAGCAGTTTAACAGGTGGGACAGTGCACTATGGCTACACCTTC. This sequence joins TRBV28 and TRBJ1-2; 7 bases line up with TRBD1. V was clipped by 2 bases and J by 3 bases; unmatched bases: 9. The CDR3 has 16 amino acids. Germline loops: CDR1 MDHEN, CDR2 SYDVKM.

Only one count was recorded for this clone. The CDR3 loop reads CASRGRYEQYF. In nucleotides, the CDR3 is TGTGCCAGCAGAGGGAGGTACGAGCAGTACTTC. V is TRBV11-2 and J is TRBJ2-7; D is perhaps TRBD2 (6 bases). Trimming stripped 6 bases from V and 4 bases from J, with 7 bases between. Germline loops: CDR1 SGHAT, CDR2 FQNNGV. The CDR3 contains 11 residues.

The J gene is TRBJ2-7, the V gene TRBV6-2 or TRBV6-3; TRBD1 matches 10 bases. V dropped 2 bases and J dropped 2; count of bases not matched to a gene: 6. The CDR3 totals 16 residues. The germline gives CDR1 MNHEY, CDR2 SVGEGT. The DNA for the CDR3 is TGTGCCAGCAGTTACCCCGAGACAGGGGGCACCTACGAGCAGTACTTC. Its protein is CASSYPETGGTYEQYF.

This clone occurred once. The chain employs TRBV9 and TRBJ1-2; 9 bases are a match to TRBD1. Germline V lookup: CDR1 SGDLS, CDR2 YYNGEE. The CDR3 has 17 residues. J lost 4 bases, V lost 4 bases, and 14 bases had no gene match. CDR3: CASSPNSLRQGGYGYTF. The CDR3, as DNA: TGTGCCAGCAGCCCGAACTCCCTAAGACAGGGGGGCTATGGCTACACCTTC.

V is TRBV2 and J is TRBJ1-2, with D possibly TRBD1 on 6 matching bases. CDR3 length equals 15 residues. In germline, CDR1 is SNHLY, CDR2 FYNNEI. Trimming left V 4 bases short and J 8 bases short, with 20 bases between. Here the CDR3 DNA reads TGTGCCAGCAGTGCCCTCGACAGGTACTATGGCGGCTACACCTTC. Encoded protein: CASSALDRYYGGYTF.

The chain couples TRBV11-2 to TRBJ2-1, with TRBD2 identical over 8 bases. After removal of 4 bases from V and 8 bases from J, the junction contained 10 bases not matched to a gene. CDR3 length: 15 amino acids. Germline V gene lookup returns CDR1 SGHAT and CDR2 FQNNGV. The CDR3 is CASSSWVAGGHEQFF. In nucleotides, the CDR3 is TGTGCCAGCAGCTCCTGGGTGGCGGGGGGCCATGAGCAGTTCTTC.

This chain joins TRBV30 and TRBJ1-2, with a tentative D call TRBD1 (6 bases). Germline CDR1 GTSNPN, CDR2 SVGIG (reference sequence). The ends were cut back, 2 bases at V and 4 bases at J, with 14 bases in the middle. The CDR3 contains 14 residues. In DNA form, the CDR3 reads TGTGCCTGGAGTAAGACAGGCCAACTCTATGGCTACACCTTC. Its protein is CAWSKTGQLYGYTF.

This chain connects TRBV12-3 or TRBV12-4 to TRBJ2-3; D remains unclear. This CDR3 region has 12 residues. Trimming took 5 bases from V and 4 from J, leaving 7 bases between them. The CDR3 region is CASSRTADTQYF. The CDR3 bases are TGTGCCAGCAGTCGTACGGCAGATACGCAGTATTTT.

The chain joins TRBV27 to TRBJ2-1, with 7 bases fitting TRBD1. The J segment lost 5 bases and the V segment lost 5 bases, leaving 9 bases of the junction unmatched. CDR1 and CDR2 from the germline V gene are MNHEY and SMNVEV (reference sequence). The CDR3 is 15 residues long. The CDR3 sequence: CASSTTLTGDNEQFF. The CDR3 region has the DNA TGTGCCAGCAGTACCACCCTAACAGGGGACAATGAGCAGTTCTTC.

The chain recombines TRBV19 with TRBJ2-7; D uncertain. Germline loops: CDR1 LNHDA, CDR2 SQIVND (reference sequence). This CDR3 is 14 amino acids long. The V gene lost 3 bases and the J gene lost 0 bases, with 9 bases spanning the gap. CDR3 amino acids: CASSMYSPSYEQYF. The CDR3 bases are TGTGCCAGTAGTATGTACAGTCCCTCCTACGAGCAGTACTTC.

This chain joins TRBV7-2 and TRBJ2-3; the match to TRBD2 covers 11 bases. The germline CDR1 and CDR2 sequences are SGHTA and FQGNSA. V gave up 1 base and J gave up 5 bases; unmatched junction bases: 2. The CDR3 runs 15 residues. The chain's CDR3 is CASSLDTSGGDTQYF. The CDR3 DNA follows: TGTGCCAGCAGCTTAGATACTAGCGGGGGAGATACGCAGTATTTT.

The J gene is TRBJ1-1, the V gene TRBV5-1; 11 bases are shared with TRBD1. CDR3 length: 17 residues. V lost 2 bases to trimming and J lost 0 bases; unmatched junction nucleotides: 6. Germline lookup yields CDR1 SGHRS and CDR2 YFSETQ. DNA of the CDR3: TGCGCCAGCAGCTTAACCGGGACAGGGGGAATGAACACTGAAGCTTTCTTT. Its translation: CASSLTGTGGMNTEAFF.

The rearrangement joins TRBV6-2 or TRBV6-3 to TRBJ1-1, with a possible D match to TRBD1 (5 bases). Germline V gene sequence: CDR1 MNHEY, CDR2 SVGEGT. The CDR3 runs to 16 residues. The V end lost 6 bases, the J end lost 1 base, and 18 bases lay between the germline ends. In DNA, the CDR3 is TGTGCCAGCAGCGGCGGGAGGGGCGGGTGGAACACTGAAGCTTTCTTT. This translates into CASSGGRGGWNTEAFF.

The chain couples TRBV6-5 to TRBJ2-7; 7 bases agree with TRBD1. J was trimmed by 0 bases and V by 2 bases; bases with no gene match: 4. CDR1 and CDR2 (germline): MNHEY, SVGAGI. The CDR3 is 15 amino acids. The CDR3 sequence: CASSYEGQSSYEQYF. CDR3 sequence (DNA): TGTGCCAGCAGTTACGAGGGACAGAGCTCCTACGAGCAGTACTTC.

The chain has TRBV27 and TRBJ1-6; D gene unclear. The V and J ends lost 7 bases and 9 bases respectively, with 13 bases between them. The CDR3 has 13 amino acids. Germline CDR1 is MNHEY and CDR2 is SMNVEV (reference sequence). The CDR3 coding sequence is TGTGCCAGCACCAACACAGCGGGTTCACCCCTCCACTTT. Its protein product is CASTNTAGSPLHF.

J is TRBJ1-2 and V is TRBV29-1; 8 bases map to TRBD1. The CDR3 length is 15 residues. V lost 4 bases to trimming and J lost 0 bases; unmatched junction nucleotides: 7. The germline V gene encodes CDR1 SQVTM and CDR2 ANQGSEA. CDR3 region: CSVGDRQRANYGYTF. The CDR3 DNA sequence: TGCAGCGTTGGGGACAGGCAAAGAGCTAACTATGGCTACACCTTC.

The CDR3 DNA reads as TGTGCCAGCAGCTTGGTTACGGGACAGGGGTACGAGCAGTACTTC. This encodes CASSLVTGQGYEQYF. This chain connects TRBV5-4 to TRBJ2-7, with 10 bases aligning to TRBD1. There are 15 residues in the CDR3. Germline assignment: CDR1 SGHNT and CDR2 YYREEE (reference sequence). The ends lost 0 bases at V and 4 bases at J; junction bases unmatched: 4.

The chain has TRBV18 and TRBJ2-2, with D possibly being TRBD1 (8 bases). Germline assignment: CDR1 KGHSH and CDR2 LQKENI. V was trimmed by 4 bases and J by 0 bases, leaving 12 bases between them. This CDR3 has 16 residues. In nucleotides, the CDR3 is TGTGCCAGCTCACAACAGGGGGGGACGAACACCGGGGAGCTGTTTTTT. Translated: CASSQQGGTNTGELFF.